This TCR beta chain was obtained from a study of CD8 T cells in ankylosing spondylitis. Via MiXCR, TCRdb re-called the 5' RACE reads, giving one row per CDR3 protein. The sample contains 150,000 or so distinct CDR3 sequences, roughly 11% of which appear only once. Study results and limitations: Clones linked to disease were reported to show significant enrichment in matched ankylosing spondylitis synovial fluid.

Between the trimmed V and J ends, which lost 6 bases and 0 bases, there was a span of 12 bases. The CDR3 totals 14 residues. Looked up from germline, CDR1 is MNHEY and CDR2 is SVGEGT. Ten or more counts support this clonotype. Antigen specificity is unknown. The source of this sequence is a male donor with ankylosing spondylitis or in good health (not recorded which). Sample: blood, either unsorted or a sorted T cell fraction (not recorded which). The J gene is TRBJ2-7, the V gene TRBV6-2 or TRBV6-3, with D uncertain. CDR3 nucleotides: TGTGCCAGCAGCCGGACCCTAAGCTCCTACGAGCAGTACTTC. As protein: CASSRTLSSYEQYF.